This TCR beta chain was captured in a study of identical twins. Points from the study as a whole: Memory repertoires lacked the insertion deficit that abundant cord blood beta clonotypes showed.

This clonotype was counted ten times or more. The antigen is unknown. CDR1 SQVTM and CDR2 ANQGSEA come from the germline V gene. V was pared by 3 bases and J by 1 base, with 13 bases between. The CDR3 length is 14 residues. Unique molecular identifiers were present on the cDNA, which also gained a universal primer site by template switching. TCRdb re-called the 5' RACE reads through MiXCR, storing one row per CDR3 protein. The sample yields 750,000 to 950,000 distinct CDR3 sequences, 9% to 15% seen once. Another study also made use of these data, one on yellow fever vaccine responses in identical twins.

The receptor's source is a young woman in good health. The V and J genes are TRBV29-1 and TRBJ2-7; no clear D. Sequenced sample: PBMCs. The DNA for the CDR3 is TGCAGCGTTGAGGTTGGGGATTCGTCCTACGAGCAGTACTTC. This translates into CSVEVGDSSYEQYF.